Each of the 9 T cell receptor beta chains below was sequenced from the same sample in a study of cytomegalovirus exposure and HLA in healthy donors. Primers for the PCR totalled 60 Vbeta and 13 Jbeta. Using immunoSEQ multiplex PCR, the repertoire was profiled, and TCRdb retains in-frame clones only, with some absent. The data show 75,000 to 85,000 clones, around three quarters seen once. Sequencing input: PBMCs. These receptors were taken from a male donor in good health and CMV-seronegative.

The V call is TRBV5-1, the J call TRBJ1-4; 8 bases are a match to TRBD1. J gave up 7 bases and V 4 bases, and 3 bases lay outside the gene matches. CDR1 SGHRS and CDR2 YFSETQ come from the germline V gene. The CDR3 contains 13 residues. The CDR3 DNA reads TGCGCCAGCAGCACCGGGACAGGTGAAAAACTGTTTTTT. This gives the protein CASSTGTGEKLFF.

The V call is TRBV13, the J call TRBJ2-1, with TRBD2 matching 8 bases. Germline V lookup: CDR1 PRHDT, CDR2 FYEKMQ (reference sequence). CDR3 length: 16 residues. Trimming cost V 5 bases and J 4 bases; bases outside gene matches: 10. The DNA of the CDR3 is TGTGCCAGCAGCCCGAGACTAGCGCAGAGATACAATGAGCAGTTCTTC. It codes for CASSPRLAQRYNEQFF.

V is TRBV5-4 and J is TRBJ1-6; D might be TRBD1 (5 bases). CDR3 size: 14 residues. Germline loops: CDR1 SGHNT, CDR2 YYREEE (reference sequence). V was cut by 4 bases and J by 8 bases, with 13 bases left in between. The CDR3 bases are TGTGCCAGCAGCCAAGGGGTATCTGATTCACCCCTCCACTTT. Protein sequence: CASSQGVSDSPLHF.

This chain joins TRBV6-5 and TRBJ2-7, with D tentatively TRBD2 (5 bases). CDR1 is MNHEY, CDR2 SVGAGI, per germline. V lost 6 bases, J lost 3 bases, and 12 bases lay in between. The CDR3 totals 13 residues. Written as DNA, the CDR3 is TGTGCCAGCAGCCCCGGGGTGGTCTACGAGCAGTACTTC. Its translation: CASSPGVVYEQYF.

The genes are TRBV11-2 and TRBJ2-5; TRBD2 matches 7 bases. With 5 bases clipped from V and 5 bases from J, the junction kept 14 bases outside the gene matches. Germline V gene data show CDR1 as SGHAT and CDR2 as FQNNGV. The CDR3 runs 16 residues. CDR3 nucleotide sequence: TGTGCCAGCAGCCGCCGAGGGCGGGAGCGAATTGAGACCCAGTACTTC. This codes for CASSRRGRERIETQYF.

The V call is TRBV6-4, the J call TRBJ2-3; a possible D gene is TRBD1 (6 bases). Germline-derived CDR1 and CDR2 are MRHNA and SNTAGT. The CDR3 extends over 13 amino acids. V shed 5 bases and J shed 3 bases, with 9 bases lying between them. CDR3 loop: CASSQGHTDTQYF. DNA of the CDR3: TGTGCCAGCAGTCAGGGGCATACAGATACGCAGTATTTT.

This clone turned up a few times. This chain links TRBV14 with TRBJ2-1; D uncertain. V was trimmed by 4 bases and J by 5 bases, leaving 18 bases between them. Germline V gene sequence: CDR1 SGHDN, CDR2 FVKESK. The CDR3 covers 16 residues. The CDR3 is CASSPEAGIWDNEQFF. The CDR3 DNA sequence: TGTGCCAGCAGCCCGGAAGCAGGTATCTGGGACAATGAGCAGTTCTTC. The whole variable domain, filled in from reference TRBV14 and TRBJ2-1, reads EAGVTQFPSHSVIEKGQTVTLRCDPISGHDNLYWYRRVMGKEIKFLLHFVKESKQDESGMPNNRFLAERTGGTYSTLKVQPAELEDSGVYFCASSPEAGIWDNEQFFGPGTRLTVL.

This clone has a handful of counts. The chain couples TRBV5-1 to TRBJ2-7; the D gene is possibly TRBD2 (6 bases). Germline values: CDR1 SGHRS, CDR2 YFSETQ. The V end lost 0 bases, the J end lost 5 bases, and 12 bases lay between the germline ends. The CDR3 sequence is 14 residues long. Here the CDR3 reads CASSLEPSEDEQYF. In DNA, the CDR3 is TGCGCCAGCAGCTTGGAACCTAGCGAAGACGAGCAGTACTTC.

In nucleotides, the CDR3 is TGTGCCACCCGAGGGGCTAGCGTCGGGGGGGAGCTGTTTTTT. Its translation is CATRGASVGGELFF. The gene calls are TRBV19 and TRBJ2-2; D possibly corresponds to TRBD2 (6 bases). The CDR3 has 14 residues. From germline, CDR1 is LNHDA and CDR2 SQIVND (reference sequence). The ends were cut back, 10 bases at V and 8 bases at J, with 20 bases in the middle.